This T cell receptor (beta chain) was captured in a study of beta chain features in type 1 diabetes. Broader study findings: Patients with Type 1 diabetes showed moderately but significantly shorter TCRB CDR3s in all four CD4+ subsets. In the patient group, naive, central memory and Treg TCRB repertoires seemed more alike than in the healthy donor group.

Purity above 95% was achieved in all sorted populations. The isolated RNA, all of it, was reverse transcribed, so expressed TCRB transcripts were what got sequenced. The repertoire was sequenced with immunoSEQ multiplex PCR; TCRdb's copy has only in-frame clones and lacks some. The sample consists of over 700,000 clones, about a sixth of them appearing once. This clone was observed a handful of times. Its antigen is currently unknown. The CDR3 has 13 amino acids. Germline V gives CDR1 MGHDK, CDR2 SYGVNS. The V end lost 5 bases, the J end lost 5 bases, and 13 bases lay between the germline ends. The genes are TRBV25-1 and TRBJ2-7, with D possibly TRBD2 on 6 matching bases. Sample: naive CD4+ T cells from blood. The origin of this receptor is a woman under 30 in good health. CDR3 DNA: TGTGCCAGCAGTCTCGCGGGAATCCACGAGCAGTACTTC. Its protein is CASSLAGIHEQYF.